The 23 T cell receptor beta chains reported below all come from one sample, sequenced in a study of blood T cells in healthy people across ages. Using a J-beta primer mix together with a sample-barcoded 5' primer, a second PCR was run for about 7 to 12 cycles. TCRdb reprocessed the 5' RACE reads with MiXCR, giving one entry per CDR3 protein. The sample has 1.2 million to 1.5 million distinct CDR3 sequences, roughly 45% seen once. Sequencing was performed on blood. Receptors originate from a woman aged 18-29 years in good health.

This chain uses TRBV2 with TRBJ2-4, with D perhaps given as TRBD1 or TRBD2 (5 bases each). The CDR3 totals 14 residues. V lost 8 bases to trimming and J lost 0 bases, with 11 bases between them. The V gene's germline CDR1 is SNHLY and CDR2 FYNNEI. CDR3 bases: TGTGCCAGCTTCCAGGGAGTAGCCAAAAACATTCAGTACTTC. Protein: CASFQGVAKNIQYF.

The J gene is TRBJ2-5, the V gene TRBV29-1, with no clear D. From germline, CDR1 is SQVTM and CDR2 ANQGSEA. The CDR3 spans 10 residues. Trimming took off 7 bases at V and 11 bases at J, with 14 bases between the two ends. CDR3: CSGGATEQYF. The CDR3 coding sequence is TGCAGCGGCGGAGCGACTGAGCAGTACTTC.

This chain joins TRBV30 and TRBJ2-2, with D perhaps matching TRBD1 (5 bases). Per the germline V gene, CDR1 is GTSNPN and CDR2 is SVGIG (reference sequence). V lost 0 bases, J lost 4 bases, and 15 bases lay in between. This CDR3 has 16 amino acids. CDR3 residues: CAWSVWSSQGTGELFF. DNA of the CDR3: TGTGCCTGGAGTGTATGGAGCTCCCAGGGCACCGGGGAGCTGTTTTTT.

The chain joins TRBV12-5 to TRBJ2-7; 11 bases are shared with TRBD1. Germline values: CDR1 LGHNT, CDR2 FRNRAP. V lost 5 bases and J lost 2; bases outside the gene matches: 5. CDR3 length: 15 residues. The CDR3 nucleotides read TGTGCTAGTGGTCTCGGGACAGGGGGGACCTACGAGCAGTACTTC. Translating gives CASGLGTGGTYEQYF.

The sample holds a few counts of this clonotype. This chain uses TRBV5-1 with TRBJ1-2; tentative D call: TRBD1 (5 bases). V was clipped by 5 bases and J by 4 bases, with 24 bases between them. This CDR3 has 17 residues. CDR1 is SGHRS, CDR2 YFSETQ, per germline. CDR3 coding DNA: TGCGCCAGCAGTTCAGACCCTTACGAGGAGGGGAGCTATGGCTACACCTTC. Translated: CASSSDPYEEGSYGYTF.

The chain joins TRBV6-5 to TRBJ2-7, with TRBD1 matching 9 bases. V shed 0 bases and J 3 bases; nucleotides not matched to a gene: 18. The germline V gene has CDR1 MNHEY and CDR2 SVGAGI. The CDR3 is made up of 20 amino acids. The CDR3 region has the DNA TGTGCCAGCAGTTACTCGCATGCCCTCGGAACGACAGGGGGGTTCTACGAGCAGTACTTC. Its translation is CASSYSHALGTTGGFYEQYF.

This clonotype has just one count. The chain is built from TRBV11-2 and TRBJ2-3; 9 bases agree with TRBD2. CDR1 and CDR2 from the germline V gene are SGHAT and FQNNGV. The CDR3 length is 14 residues. Trimming at V came to 8 bases and at J to 3 bases, leaving 6 bases not matched to a gene. In nucleotides, the CDR3 is TGTGCCAGCCATAGCGGGGGATGGACAGATACGCAGTATTTT. It codes for CASHSGGWTDTQYF.

A few counts support this clonotype. The chain recombines TRBV20-1 with TRBJ2-4; 8 positions agree with TRBD2. V gave up 0 bases and J gave up 13 bases; unmatched junction bases: 17. The CDR3 extends over 16 amino acids. The germline V gene encodes CDR1 DFQATT and CDR2 SNEGSKA (reference sequence). CDR3 sequence: CSARDSGLADYNEQYF. The CDR3 DNA is TGCAGTGCTAGAGACAGCGGACTAGCTGATTACAATGAGCAGTACTTC.

In nucleotides, the CDR3 is TGTGCCAGCAGTATTAGCGAGAGACTGGTCGAGCAGTACTTC. Translated, it gives CASSISERLVEQYF. This chain uses TRBV6-5 with TRBJ2-5; weak D call: TRBD2 (5 bases). The better agreement between TRBJ2-7 and the DNA end casts doubt on the J call. Germline V gives CDR1 MNHEY, CDR2 SVGAGI. This CDR3 is 14 amino acids long.

CDR3 coding DNA: TGTGCCAGCAGCCTACTTGACAGCGAGAACACCTATGGCTACACCTTC. Translation: CASSLLDSENTYGYTF. The chain uses TRBV7-9 and TRBJ1-2; TRBD1 might be the D (5 bases). Germline CDR1 and CDR2: SEHNR and FQNEAQ (reference sequence). The CDR3 spans 16 residues. With 5 bases removed from V and 4 bases from J, the gap between germline ends came to 20 bases.

The chain has TRBV25-1 and TRBJ1-1; tentative D call: TRBD1 (6 bases). Between the trimmed V and J ends, which lost 3 bases and 1 base, there was a span of 12 bases. The CDR3 runs to 15 residues. Germline loops: CDR1 MGHDK, CDR2 SYGVNS. The CDR3 sequence is CASSDVQGPNTEAFF. The CDR3 bases are TGTGCCAGCAGTGACGTACAGGGACCGAACACTGAAGCTTTCTTT.

The chain has TRBV20-1 and TRBJ2-5; 8 nucleotides line up with TRBD2. V lost 0 bases and J lost 11; bases outside the gene matches: 17. This CDR3 contains 16 residues. The germline V gene has CDR1 DFQATT and CDR2 SNEGSKA (reference sequence). The CDR3 reads CSARESGGTPFGEQYF. In DNA form, the CDR3 reads TGCAGTGCTAGAGAAAGCGGGGGCACCCCCTTTGGTGAGCAGTACTTC.

The chain employs TRBV10-3 and TRBJ2-6; D perhaps matches TRBD1 (6 bases). The V and J ends lost 8 bases and 1 base respectively, with 12 bases between them. The CDR3 extends over 15 amino acids. Germline CDR1 is ENHRY and CDR2 is SYGVKD. CDR3 coding DNA: TGTGCCATCTTAGAACAGGGTTCTGGGGCCAACGTCCTGACTTTC. It specifies CAILEQGSGANVLTF.

In its sample, this clonotype was seen many times. The chain joins TRBV12-3 or TRBV12-4 to TRBJ2-7; a possible D gene is TRBD1 (6 bases). CDR3 length equals 16 residues. V gave up 3 bases and J gave up 2 bases, with 17 bases separating them. The CDR3 bases are TGTGCCAGCAGTTTCCCCACCGACTCAGGGGCCTACGAGCAGTACTTC. It yields the protein CASSFPTDSGAYEQYF.

In the case of this clonotype: The germline gene is not matched at one end of the junction; a read error may be the cause. The chain employs TRBV9 and TRBJ1-4, with a tentative D call TRBD1 (6 bases). The CDR3 extends over 16 amino acids. The germline gives CDR1 SGDLS, CDR2 YYNGEE. CDR3 in DNA: TGTGCCAGCAGCCCAGGGGTCCTCGCAACTGATGAAAAACTGTTTTTT. Encoded protein: CASSPGVLATDEKLFF.

V gene TRBV2 combines with J gene TRBJ2-5; 10 bases are a match to TRBD2. Germline values: CDR1 SNHLY, CDR2 FYNNEI. V gave up 10 bases and J gave up 3 bases; unmatched junction bases: 2. The CDR3 spans 12 residues. DNA of the CDR3: TGTGCCACTCTAGCGGGGGAAGAGACCCAGTACTTC. Its translation is CATLAGEETQYF.

The chain employs TRBV12-3 or TRBV12-4 and TRBJ2-3; a weak D match, TRBD2 (6 bases). The V gene lost 11 bases and the J gene lost 4 bases, with 19 bases spanning the gap. The CDR3 has 14 amino acids. The CDR3: CAVTVSASADTQYF. The CDR3 DNA is TGTGCCGTGACGGTCAGTGCTAGCGCAGATACGCAGTATTTT.

V gene TRBV4-2 combines with J gene TRBJ2-1; 10 nucleotides line up with TRBD2. The CDR3 extends over 18 amino acids. CDR1 and CDR2 (germline): LGHNA, YNFKEQ. V lost 4 bases to trimming and J lost 3 bases; unmatched junction nucleotides: 12. The CDR3 spells CASSPGTITSGIYNEQFF. CDR3 sequence (DNA): TGTGCCAGCAGCCCCGGGACGATTACTAGCGGGATCTACAATGAGCAGTTCTTC.

The chain is built from TRBV2 and TRBJ1-4, with a weak D call TRBD1 (6 bases). CDR3 length: 15 amino acids. In germline, CDR1 is SNHLY, CDR2 FYNNEI. V lost 6 bases, J lost 11 bases, and 22 bases lay in between. CDR3 region: CASSRTWGARGKLFF. The CDR3 nucleotides read TGTGCCAGCAGCCGCACGTGGGGGGCGCGGGGGAAACTGTTTTTT.

CDR3 coding DNA: TGTGCCAGCAGTGAGTGGGCGGGAGGTCGCGATGAGCAGTACTTC. It yields the protein CASSEWAGGRDEQYF. The chain carries TRBV6-1 and TRBJ2-5, with 8 bases that match TRBD2. The trim removed 3 bases at V and 11 bases at J, leaving 14 bases unmatched. Germline CDR1 MNHNS, CDR2 SASEGT. The CDR3 consists of 15 residues.

The chain is built from TRBV25-1 and TRBJ1-2; no clear D. The ends were cut back, 6 bases at V and 6 bases at J, with 17 bases in the middle. The germline V gene encodes CDR1 MGHDK and CDR2 SYGVNS. CDR3 length equals 14 residues. Written as DNA, the CDR3 is TGTGCCAGCAGCACCATCCCGGGTTTGAATGGCTACACCTTC. This translates into CASSTIPGLNGYTF.

The V call is TRBV3-1, the J call TRBJ1-3; TRBD1 is a possible D gene (5 bases). The CDR3 is made up of 14 amino acids. V lost 6 bases and J lost 4, with 13 bases in between. CDR1 is LGHDT, CDR2 YNNKEL, per germline (reference sequence). CDR3: CASSRKGSGNTIYF. Written as DNA, the CDR3 is TGTGCCAGCAGTCGTAAGGGGTCCGGAAACACCATATATTTT.

The V and J genes are TRBV7-9 and TRBJ2-7; D possibly corresponds to TRBD1 (7 bases). CDR3 length: 16 amino acids. Trimming pared 2 bases from V and 3 bases from J, leaving 17 bases between. Germline V gene sequence: CDR1 SEHNR, CDR2 FQNEAQ (reference sequence). In nucleotides, the CDR3 is TGTGCCAGCAGCTTAAATAGCCAGGGGGGCGACTACGAGCAGTACTTC. Its protein is CASSLNSQGGDYEQYF.